The 23 T cell receptor beta chains given below trace back to one sample, sequenced in a study of cytomegalovirus exposure and HLA in healthy donors. PCR involved 60 Vbeta and 13 Jbeta primers. Method: immunoSEQ multiplex PCR; TCRdb's copy keeps in-frame clones and lacks some. Among some 100,000 clones, approximately 80% were seen once, and the ten largest hold 2.2%. Sequenced sample: PBMCs. These receptor sequences come from a woman aged 25 to 45 in good health and CMV-seronegative.

This clone was seen more than once but under ten times. One end of the junction fails to match germline, which may point to a read error. The gene calls are TRBV7-2 and TRBJ2-7; D may be TRBD2 (5 bases). This CDR3 contains 12 residues. Germline V gene lookup returns CDR1 SGHTA and CDR2 FQGNSA. CDR3 sequence (DNA): TGCGCACCCCAGCGGCCGGGGAACCAGCAGTACTTC. Its protein is CAPQRPGNQQYF.

This clone was detected once. CDR3 sequence: CASNFLGTGELFF. For the CDR3, the DNA is TGTGCCAGCAACTTCCTCGGCACCGGGGAGCTGTTTTTT. The chain is built from TRBV9 and TRBJ2-2; D is uncertain. The CDR3 has 13 residues. Germline assignment: CDR1 SGDLS and CDR2 YYNGEE. V dropped 6 bases and J dropped 4 bases, with 10 bases sitting between them.

The J gene is TRBJ2-2, the V gene TRBV4-1, with D uncertain. The V and J ends lost 0 bases and 13 bases respectively, with 9 bases between them. Germline V gene lookup returns CDR1 MGHRA and CDR2 YSYEKL. The CDR3 sequence is 12 residues long. CDR3 in DNA: TGCGCCAGCAGCCAAGATGCGAGTACGCTGTTTTTT. It yields the protein CASSQDASTLFF.

As for this clone: One end of the junction fails to match germline, which may point to a read error. The J gene is TRBJ2-3, the V gene TRBV7-9, with D possibly being TRBD1 (6 bases). Germline assignment: CDR1 SEHNR and CDR2 FQNEAQ (reference sequence). This CDR3 spans 17 amino acids. The CDR3 loop reads CSSSPYRAHASTDTQYF. The CDR3 nucleotides read TGTTCCAGCAGCCCTTACAGGGCCCACGCTAGCACAGATACGCAGTATTTT.

The rearrangement joins TRBV5-1 to TRBJ2-7; 7 bases match TRBD1. In germline, CDR1 is SGHRS, CDR2 YFSETQ. Unmatched junction bases numbered 9, after V lost 2 bases and J lost 4 bases. This CDR3 is built from 15 residues. CDR3 sequence (DNA): TGCGCCAGCAGCTTAACAGGGGCCTCGGGTTACGAGCAGTACTTC. Encoded protein: CASSLTGASGYEQYF.

The chain employs TRBV4-1 and TRBJ1-4; D is uncertain. The V end was cut by 0 bases, the J end by 5 bases, with 10 bases between. CDR1 and CDR2 from the germline V gene are MGHRA and YSYEKL. The CDR3 length is 15 residues. CDR3 amino acids: CASSQDSSLNEKLFF. The CDR3 coding sequence is TGCGCCAGCAGCCAAGATTCTAGCCTCAATGAAAAACTGTTTTTT.

This clone appeared a few times. This sequence joins TRBV4-3 and TRBJ1-1, with 10 bases lining up with TRBD1. V shed 3 bases, J shed 0 bases, and the junction held 10 bases outside the gene matches. Germline assignment: CDR1 LGHNA and CDR2 YSLEER. The CDR3 totals 18 residues. CDR3 region: CASSQDLGQGWMNTEAFF. The DNA for the CDR3 is TGCGCCAGCAGCCAGGACTTGGGACAGGGGTGGATGAACACTGAAGCTTTCTTT.

The J gene is TRBJ2-7, the V gene TRBV11-2; maybe TRBD1 (5 bases). In germline, CDR1 is SGHAT, CDR2 FQNNGV. The CDR3 contains 15 residues. V lost 1 base and J 4 bases, leaving 14 bases between the germline ends. CDR3 region: CASSLGPLGAYEQYF. The CDR3 region has the DNA TGTGCCAGCAGCTTAGGTCCCCTAGGGGCATACGAGCAGTACTTC. The full variable domain, in which reference TRBV11-2 and TRBJ2-7 provide the parts outside the CDR3, is EAGVAQSPRYKIIEKRQSVAFWCNPISGHATLYWYQQILGQGPKLLIQFQNNGVVDDSQLPKDRFSAERLKGVDSTLKIQPAKLEDSAVYLCASSLGPLGAYEQYFGPGTRLTVT.

J is TRBJ2-5 and V is TRBV27, with D possibly being TRBD1 (6 bases). Germline CDR1 and CDR2: MNHEY and SMNVEV (reference sequence). The ends were cut back, 0 bases at V and 5 bases at J, with 16 bases in the middle. This CDR3 comprises 16 residues. CDR3 sequence reads: CASSLSLQGFQETQYF. DNA of the CDR3: TGTGCCAGCAGTTTATCCCTACAGGGTTTTCAGGAGACCCAGTACTTC.

The V gene is TRBV7-2, the J gene TRBJ2-1, with 7 bases fitting TRBD1. The ends lost 1 base at V and 5 bases at J; junction bases unmatched: 5. This CDR3 region has 15 residues. Per germline, CDR1 SGHTA and CDR2 FQGNSA. Here the CDR3 reads CASSLEGALNNEQFF. CDR3 DNA sequence: TGTGCCAGCAGCTTAGAGGGGGCGCTCAACAATGAGCAGTTCTTC.

The chain uses TRBV7-9 and TRBJ2-7, with D perhaps TRBD1 (5 bases). The germline CDR1 and CDR2 sequences are SEHNR and FQNEAQ (reference sequence). The CDR3 consists of 17 residues. V lost 1 base and J 7 bases, leaving 23 bases between the germline ends. The DNA for the CDR3 is TGTGCCAGCAGCTTAGGGTCCTTGGCAGGGTTCCAGGGTGAGCAGTACTTC. Protein sequence: CASSLGSLAGFQGEQYF.

The chain employs TRBV6-4 and TRBJ2-3; the match to TRBD2 covers 9 bases. CDR3 length: 14 residues. The V and J ends lost 4 bases and 2 bases, in that order; junction bases with no gene match: 1. The V gene's germline CDR1 is MRHNA and CDR2 SNTAGT. The CDR3: CASSASGNTDTQYF. The DNA for the CDR3 is TGTGCCAGCAGTGCTAGCGGGAACACAGATACGCAGTATTTT.

The V and J genes are TRBV7-2 and TRBJ2-1, with TRBD2 identical over 11 bases. Trimming at V came to 4 bases and at J to 8 bases, leaving 10 bases not matched to a gene. Germline V lookup: CDR1 SGHTA, CDR2 FQGNSA. The CDR3 extends over 16 amino acids. The CDR3 nucleotides are TGTGCCAGCAGCTCTTCTACTAGCGGGAGCGTCTATGAGCAGTTCTTC. It encodes CASSSSTSGSVYEQFF.

The genes are TRBV28 and TRBJ1-1; D is ambiguous. V was pared by 5 bases and J by 10 bases, with 17 bases between. Germline V gives CDR1 MDHEN, CDR2 SYDVKM. The CDR3 is 13 amino acids. In DNA, the CDR3 is TGTGCCAGCAGTCGCACCGCCAGCCCTAGAGCTTTCTTT. It encodes CASSRTASPRAFF. The full variable domain, its missing parts supplied by reference TRBV28 and TRBJ1-1, is DVKVTQSSRYLVKRTGEKVFLECVQDMDHENMFWYRQDPGLGLRLIYFSYDVKMKEKGDIPEGYSVSREKKERFSLILESASTNQTSMYLCASSRTASPRAFFGQGTRLTVV.

The count of this clone is one. The gene calls are TRBV7-2 and TRBJ2-3, with D uncertain. The ends were cut back, 4 bases at V and 2 bases at J, with 7 bases in the middle. Per germline, CDR1 SGHTA and CDR2 FQGNSA. The length of the CDR3 is 13 residues. The CDR3 sequence is CASSSEPTDTQYF. The CDR3 bases are TGTGCCAGCAGCTCCGAGCCCACAGATACGCAGTATTTT.

This chain links TRBV27 with TRBJ2-1; TRBD2 matches at 11 bases. The CDR3 totals 15 residues. Germline assignment: CDR1 MNHEY and CDR2 SMNVEV (reference sequence). V shed 8 bases and J 8 bases; nucleotides not matched to a gene: 11. The CDR3 reads CASGPLAGASHEQFF. The CDR3 nucleotides are TGTGCCAGCGGACCACTAGCGGGAGCTTCCCATGAGCAGTTCTTC.

This clone has more than one count but fewer than ten. The rearrangement uses TRBV28 and TRBJ2-3; 8 bases match TRBD2. The CDR3 spans 17 residues. CDR1 and CDR2 from the germline V gene are MDHEN and SYDVKM. With 8 bases clipped from V and 2 bases from J, the junction kept 15 bases outside the gene matches. The CDR3 DNA follows: TGTGCCAGCGCTGGGACTGGCGGGAGGCACGTCACAGATACGCAGTATTTT. This sequence encodes CASAGTGGRHVTDTQYF.

The chain uses TRBV2 and TRBJ2-1; TRBD2 matches 7 bases. The CDR3 runs 13 residues. V was clipped by 4 bases and J by 8 bases; unmatched bases: 5. From germline, CDR1 is SNHLY and CDR2 FYNNEI. The DNA for the CDR3 is TGTGCCAGCAGTGGGTCCGGGAGGCATGAGCAGTTCTTC. Translating gives CASSGSGRHEQFF.

The chain couples TRBV9 to TRBJ2-1, with 8 bases that match TRBD2. This CDR3 region has 15 residues. J gave up 5 bases and V 0 bases, and 4 bases lay outside the gene matches. The germline CDR1 and CDR2 sequences are SGDLS and YYNGEE. The DNA of the CDR3 is TGTGCCAGCAGCGTAGGAGGGACTAGTGACAATGAGCAGTTCTTC. As protein: CASSVGGTSDNEQFF.

This clone is a singleton in its sample. The chain is built from TRBV10-3 and TRBJ2-1; no definite D call. V lost 7 bases and J lost 7, with 17 bases in between. The CDR3 has 14 amino acids. Germline V CDR1 and CDR2: ENHRY, SYGVKD. The CDR3 DNA reads as TGTGCCATCAACCCGACACTGGATGCGAATGAGCAGTTCTTC. This sequence encodes CAINPTLDANEQFF.

The genes are TRBV28 and TRBJ2-1; 8 bases are a match to TRBD1. The V and J ends lost 7 bases and 4 bases, in that order; junction bases with no gene match: 6. CDR3 length equals 14 residues. CDR1 MDHEN and CDR2 SYDVKM come from the germline V gene. The CDR3 coding sequence is TGTGCCAGCACGTGGACAGGGCCGTACAATGAGCAGTTCTTC. It is translated as CASTWTGPYNEQFF.

This clone was detected only once. V gene TRBV19 combines with J gene TRBJ2-1, with 8 positions matching TRBD2. The V and J ends lost 1 base and 7 bases, in that order; junction bases with no gene match: 6. This CDR3 region has 15 residues. CDR1 and CDR2 (germline): LNHDA, SQIVND (reference sequence). The DNA for the CDR3 is TGTGCCAGTAGTATAGCGGGAGGGCCTTATAATGAGCAGTTCTTC. Translated: CASSIAGGPYNEQFF. Drawing the rest from reference TRBV19 and TRBJ2-1, the complete variable domain is DGGITQSPKYLFRKEGQNVTLSCEQNLNHDAMYWYRQDPGQGLRLIYYSQIVNDFQKGDIAEGYSVSREKKESFPLTVTSAQKNPTAFYLCASSIAGGPYNEQFFGPGTRLTVL.

Of note for this clone: The germline gene is not matched at one end of the junction; a read error may be the cause. V gene TRBV10-3 combines with J gene TRBJ2-3; 9 bases line up with TRBD2. The CDR3 has 13 residues. Germline values: CDR1 ENHRY, CDR2 SYGVKD. In DNA form, the CDR3 reads TGTGCCATCAGGGGGACTAGCATAGATACGCAGTATTTT. Protein: CAIRGTSIDTQYF.